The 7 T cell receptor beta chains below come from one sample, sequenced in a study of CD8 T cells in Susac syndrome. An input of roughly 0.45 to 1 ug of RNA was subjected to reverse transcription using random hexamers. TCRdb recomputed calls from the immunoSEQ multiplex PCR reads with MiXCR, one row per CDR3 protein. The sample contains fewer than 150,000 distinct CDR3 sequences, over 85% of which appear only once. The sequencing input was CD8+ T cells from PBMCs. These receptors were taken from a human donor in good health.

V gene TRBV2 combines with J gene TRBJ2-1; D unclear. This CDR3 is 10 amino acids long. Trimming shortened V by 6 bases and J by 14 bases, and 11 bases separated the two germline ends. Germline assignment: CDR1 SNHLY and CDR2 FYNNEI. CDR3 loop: CASSKPDKFF. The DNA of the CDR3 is TGTGCCAGCAGCAAACCCGACAAGTTCTTC. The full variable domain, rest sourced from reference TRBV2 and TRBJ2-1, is EPEVTQTPSHQVTQMGQEVILRCVPISNHLYFYWYRQILGQKVEFLVSFYNNEISEKSEIFDDQFSVERPDGSNFTLKIRSTKLEDSAMYFCASSKPDKFFGPGTRLTVL.

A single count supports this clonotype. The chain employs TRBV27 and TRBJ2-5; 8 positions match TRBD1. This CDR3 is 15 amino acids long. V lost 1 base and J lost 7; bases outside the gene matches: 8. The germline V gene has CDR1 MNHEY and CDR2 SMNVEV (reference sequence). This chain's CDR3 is CASSLWTGQARTQYF. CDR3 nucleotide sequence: TGTGCCAGCAGTTTATGGACAGGGCAGGCGAGGACCCAGTACTTC.

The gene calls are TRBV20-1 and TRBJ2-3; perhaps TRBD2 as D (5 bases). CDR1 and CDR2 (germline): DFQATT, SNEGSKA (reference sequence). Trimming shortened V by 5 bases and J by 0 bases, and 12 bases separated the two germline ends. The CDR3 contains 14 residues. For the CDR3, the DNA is TGCAGTGCTCTCGGAGACTATAGCACAGATACGCAGTATTTT. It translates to CSALGDYSTDTQYF.

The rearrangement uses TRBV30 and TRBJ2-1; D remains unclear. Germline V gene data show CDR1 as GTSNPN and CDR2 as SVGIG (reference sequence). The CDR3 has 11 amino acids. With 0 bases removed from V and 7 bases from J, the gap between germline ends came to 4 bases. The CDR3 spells CAWSVVNEQFF. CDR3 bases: TGTGCCTGGAGTGTAGTGAATGAGCAGTTCTTC.

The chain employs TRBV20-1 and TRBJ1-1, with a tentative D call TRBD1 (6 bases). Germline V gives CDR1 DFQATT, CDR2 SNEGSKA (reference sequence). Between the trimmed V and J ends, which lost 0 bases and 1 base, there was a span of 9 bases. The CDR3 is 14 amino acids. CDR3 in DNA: TGCAGTGCTAGAGAAGACAGGTCGAACACTGAAGCTTTCTTT. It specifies CSAREDRSNTEAFF.

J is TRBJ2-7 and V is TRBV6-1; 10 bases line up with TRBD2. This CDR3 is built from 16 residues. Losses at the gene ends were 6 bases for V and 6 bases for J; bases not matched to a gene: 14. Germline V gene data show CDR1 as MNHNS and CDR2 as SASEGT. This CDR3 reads CASRITYGTSATEQYF. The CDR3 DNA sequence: TGTGCCAGCAGGATAACATACGGGACTAGCGCCACCGAGCAGTACTTC.

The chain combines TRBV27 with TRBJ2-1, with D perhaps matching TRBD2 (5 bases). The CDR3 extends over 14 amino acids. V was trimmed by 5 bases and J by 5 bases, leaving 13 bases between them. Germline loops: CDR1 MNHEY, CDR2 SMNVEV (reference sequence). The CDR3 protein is CASSLLGSNNEQFF. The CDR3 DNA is TGTGCCAGCAGTCTCTTGGGGAGCAACAATGAGCAGTTCTTC.